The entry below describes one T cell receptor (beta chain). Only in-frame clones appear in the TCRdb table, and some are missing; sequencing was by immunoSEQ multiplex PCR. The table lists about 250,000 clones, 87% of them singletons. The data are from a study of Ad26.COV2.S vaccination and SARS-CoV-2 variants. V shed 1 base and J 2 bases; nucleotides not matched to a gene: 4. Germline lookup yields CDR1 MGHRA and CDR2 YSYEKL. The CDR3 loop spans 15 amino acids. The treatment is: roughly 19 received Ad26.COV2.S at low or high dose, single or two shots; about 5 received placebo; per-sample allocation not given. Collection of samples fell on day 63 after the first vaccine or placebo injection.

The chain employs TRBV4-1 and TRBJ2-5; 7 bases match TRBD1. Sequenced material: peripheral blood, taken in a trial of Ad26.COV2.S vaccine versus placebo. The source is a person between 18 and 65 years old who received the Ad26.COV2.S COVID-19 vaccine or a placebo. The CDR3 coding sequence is TGCGCCAGCAGCCAAGTAGGGACAGAGCAAGAGACCCAGTACTTC. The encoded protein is CASSQVGTEQETQYF.